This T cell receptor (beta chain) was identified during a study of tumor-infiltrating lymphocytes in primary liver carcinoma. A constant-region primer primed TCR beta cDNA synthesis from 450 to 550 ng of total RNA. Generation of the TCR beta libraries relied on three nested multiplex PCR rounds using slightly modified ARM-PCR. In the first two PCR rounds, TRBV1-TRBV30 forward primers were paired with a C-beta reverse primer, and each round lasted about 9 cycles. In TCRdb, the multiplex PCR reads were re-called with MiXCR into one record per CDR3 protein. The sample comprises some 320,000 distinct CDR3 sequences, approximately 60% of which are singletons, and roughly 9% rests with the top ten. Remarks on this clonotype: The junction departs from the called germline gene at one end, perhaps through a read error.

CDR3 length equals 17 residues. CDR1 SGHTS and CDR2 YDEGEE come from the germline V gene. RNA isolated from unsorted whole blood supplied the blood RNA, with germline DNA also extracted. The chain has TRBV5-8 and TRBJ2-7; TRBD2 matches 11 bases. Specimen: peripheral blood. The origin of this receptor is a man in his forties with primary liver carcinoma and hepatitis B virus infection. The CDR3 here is CTSSLVASGRSAYEQYF. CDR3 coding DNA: TGTACCAGCAGCTTGGTGGCTAGCGGGAGGTCAGCCTACGAGCAGTACTTC.